The 18 T cell receptor beta chains given below trace back to one sample, sequenced in a study of shared clonotypes between healthy human individuals. Some clones are missing from TCRdb's copy, which holds only in-frame ones; the method was immunoSEQ multiplex PCR. The sample includes more than 450,000 clones, 79% of them seen just once. The sequenced sample was PBMCs. The receptors here all came from a middle-aged woman in good health. Some clones in this sample may be carry-over from other donors' samples.

V and J are TRBV30 and TRBJ1-1; 11 bases align to TRBD1. V dropped 8 bases and J dropped 4; count of bases not matched to a gene: 12. The CDR3 length is 15 residues. In germline, CDR1 is GTSNPN, CDR2 SVGIG (reference sequence). The CDR3 bases are TGTGCCCGGACAGTGCAGGGACAGGGGGGCACTGAAGCTTTCTTT. Translating gives CARTVQGQGGTEAFF.

The chain recombines TRBV19 with TRBJ2-3; D is ambiguous. Trimming left V 4 bases short and J 3 bases short, with 8 bases between. The CDR3 is 13 residues long. Germline-derived CDR1 and CDR2 are LNHDA and SQIVND (reference sequence). CDR3 nucleotide sequence: TGTGCCAGTAGTACTAGGGAAACAGATACGCAGTATTTT. Encoded protein: CASSTRETDTQYF.

The genes are TRBV7-2 and TRBJ1-3, with 9 bases that match TRBD1. Germline trimming cut 5 bases from V and 2 bases from J; bases unmatched to any gene: 10. The CDR3 loop spans 17 amino acids. Germline-derived CDR1 and CDR2 are SGHTA and FQGNSA. The CDR3 sequence is CASSRQDRGATGNTIYF. The CDR3 coding sequence is TGTGCCAGCAGCCGTCAGGACAGGGGCGCTACTGGAAACACCATATATTTT.

The chain couples TRBV9 to TRBJ2-7; unclear D gene. CDR1 is SGDLS and CDR2 is YYNGEE in the germline V gene. The V end lost 0 bases, the J end lost 2 bases, and 12 bases lay between the germline ends. The CDR3 is 15 residues long. The CDR3 sequence: CASSVGEFSPYEQYF. Here the CDR3 DNA reads TGTGCCAGCAGCGTAGGAGAGTTCAGCCCCTACGAGCAGTACTTC.

The CDR3 sequence: CASSYPGQSYEQYF. As DNA, the CDR3 is TGTGCCAGCAGTTACCCGGGACAGTCCTACGAGCAGTACTTC. The chain couples TRBV11-2 to TRBJ2-7, with TRBD1 matching 7 bases. Germline CDR1 and CDR2: SGHAT and FQNNGV. The CDR3 loop spans 14 amino acids. V shed 6 bases, J shed 1 base, and the junction held 6 bases outside the gene matches.

This clone came up once. This chain links TRBV6-5 with TRBJ2-2; the D is unclear. The V gene lost 8 bases and the J gene lost 7 bases, with 11 bases spanning the gap. This CDR3 region has 12 residues. Germline V lookup: CDR1 MNHEY, CDR2 SVGAGI. CDR3 sequence (DNA): TGTGCCAGCGGCGGCCGGGTCGGGGAGCTGTTTTTT. Translated: CASGGRVGELFF.

The chain couples TRBV5-1 to TRBJ1-4; no definite D call. V shed 2 bases and J shed 0 bases, with 5 bases lying between them. This CDR3 region has 14 residues. CDR1 is SGHRS, CDR2 YFSETQ, per germline. Here the CDR3 reads CASSFGTTNEKLFF. In DNA, the CDR3 is TGCGCCAGCAGCTTTGGGACAACTAATGAAAAACTGTTTTTT.

This chain joins TRBV14 and TRBJ2-1; D is unresolved. Germline V gene data show CDR1 as SGHDN and CDR2 as FVKESK. Deletions cut 7 bases from V and 2 bases from J, with 12 bases between. This CDR3 is built from 14 residues. This CDR3 is CASTPGPTYNEQFF. CDR3 in DNA: TGTGCCAGCACCCCCGGACCCACCTACAATGAGCAGTTCTTC. Full variable domain (rest looked up from reference TRBV14 and TRBJ2-1): EAGVTQFPSHSVIEKGQTVTLRCDPISGHDNLYWYRRVMGKEIKFLLHFVKESKQDESGMPNNRFLAERTGGTYSTLKVQPAELEDSGVYFCASTPGPTYNEQFFGPGTRLTVL.

The CDR3 DNA reads as TGTGCCAGCAGCCGCGGCAACGGGGCCAACGTCCTGACTTTC. It is translated as CASSRGNGANVLTF. The rearrangement uses TRBV4-2 and TRBJ2-6; no definite D call. This CDR3 is built from 14 residues. Trimming pared 4 bases from V and 4 bases from J, leaving 8 bases between. Germline V gene sequence: CDR1 LGHNA, CDR2 YNFKEQ.

The CDR3 DNA sequence: TGCAGCGCGGGACAGGCGAGCTCTGGAAACACCATATATTTT. This gives the protein CSAGQASSGNTIYF. The chain links TRBV29-1 to TRBJ1-3; TRBD1 aligns across 8 bases. Germline V lookup: CDR1 SQVTM, CDR2 ANQGSEA. Trimming took 7 bases from V and 0 from J; bases not matched to a gene: 5. CDR3 size: 14 residues.

CDR3 loop: CASRDTGLDEKLFF. The CDR3 nucleotides read TGCGCCAGCCGCGACACCGGGCTGGATGAAAAACTGTTTTTT. J is TRBJ1-4 and V is TRBV10-2; no definite D call. This CDR3 contains 14 residues. Germline CDR1 WSHSY, CDR2 SAAADI. With 8 bases removed from V and 6 bases from J, the gap between germline ends came to 16 bases.

The chain joins TRBV19 to TRBJ2-3; 7 bases map to TRBD2. The CDR3 is made up of 14 amino acids. CDR1 is LNHDA and CDR2 is SQIVND in the germline V gene (reference sequence). Trimming took 5 bases from V and 3 from J; bases not matched to a gene: 5. CDR3 region: CASSPSGATDTQYF. The CDR3 DNA reads as TGTGCCAGTAGTCCCAGCGGGGCTACAGATACGCAGTATTTT.

This clone occurred a few times. The chain has TRBV4-2 and TRBJ2-1; 8 nucleotides agree with TRBD2. The trim removed 4 bases at V and 8 bases at J, leaving 10 bases unmatched. Germline CDR1 reads LGHNA; CDR2 reads YNFKEQ. The length of the CDR3 is 15 residues. The CDR3 sequence: CASSLKREWADEQFF. CDR3 nucleotides: TGTGCCAGCAGCCTGAAGCGGGAGTGGGCGGATGAGCAGTTCTTC.

V usage is TRBV18 and J usage is TRBJ2-7, with no clear D. Deletions cut 2 bases from V and 3 bases from J, with 8 bases between. The germline V gene encodes CDR1 KGHSH and CDR2 LQKENI. This CDR3 has 13 amino acids. The CDR3 DNA is TGTGCCAGCTCACCAAGGGCAGACTACGAGCAGTACTTC. It specifies CASSPRADYEQYF.

The chain recombines TRBV6-6 with TRBJ2-3, with TRBD2 matching 7 bases. CDR3 length: 16 amino acids. The V gene's germline CDR1 is MNHNY and CDR2 SVGAGI (reference sequence). The V and J ends lost 5 bases and 2 bases, in that order; junction bases with no gene match: 10. CDR3 sequence reads: CASSAQTSQLTDTQYF. The CDR3 DNA is TGTGCCAGCAGTGCCCAGACTAGCCAACTCACAGATACGCAGTATTTT.

The chain couples TRBV6-5 to TRBJ2-7; TRBD2 aligns across 10 bases. The V gene's germline CDR1 is MNHEY and CDR2 SVGAGI. CDR3 length: 16 residues. Losses at the gene ends were 2 bases for V and 4 bases for J; bases not matched to a gene: 8. CDR3 amino acids: CASSYQTSSGSYEQYF. As DNA, the CDR3 is TGTGCCAGCAGTTACCAAACGTCTAGCGGGAGTTACGAGCAGTACTTC.

The chain combines TRBV7-9 with TRBJ1-2; 11 positions agree with TRBD1. The V gene end was trimmed by 3 bases and the J gene end by 2 bases; junction bases not matched to a gene: 5. The CDR3 contains 16 residues. CDR1 SEHNR and CDR2 FQNEAQ come from the germline V gene (reference sequence). CDR3 loop: CASSLGQGELNYGYTF. The CDR3 DNA reads TGTGCCAGCAGCTTGGGACAGGGGGAACTAAACTATGGCTACACCTTC. Looking up the rest from reference TRBV7-9 and TRBJ1-2 gives the full variable domain: DTGVSQNPRHKITKRGQNVTFRCDPISEHNRLYWYRQTLGQGPEFLTYFQNEAQLEKSRLLSDRFSAERPKGSFSTLEIQRTEQGDSAMYLCASSLGQGELNYGYTFGSGTRLTVV.

This clone has a count of ten or more. This chain links TRBV4-1 with TRBJ2-3; D perhaps matches TRBD2 (6 bases). V lost 8 bases to trimming and J lost 4 bases, with 16 bases between them. The CDR3 spans 14 residues. From germline, CDR1 is MGHRA and CDR2 YSYEKL. CDR3 protein: CASRAGATADTQYF. The CDR3 region has the DNA TGCGCCAGCCGAGCGGGTGCTACGGCAGATACGCAGTATTTT.